These T cell receptor beta chains were read from a single sample in a study of regulatory T cells in long-lasting Graves disease. TCRdb re-derived calls from the multiplex PCR reads in MiXCR, one entry per CDR3 protein. The top ten hold about 20% of the sample, which has 350,000 to 400,000 distinct CDR3 sequences, roughly a sixth seen once. The sequencing here drew on peripheral blood mononuclear cells (PBMCs), taken at new diagnosis, from a patient treated with antithyroid drugs. These receptors all come from a female donor with Graves disease. Both conserved end residues are part of each CDR3. Fields, in order: CDR3 length, J gene, clone size, V gene, D gene, CDR3 DNA, CDR3 protein. D genes are given only for firm matches. The size of a clone is reported for some rows only, either as once, few or many, or as a class for expanded clones.

16 TRBJ2-3 many TRBV28 TRBD1 TGTGCCAGCAACCGACAGGGGGCATTGGGCACAGATACGCAGTATTTT CASNRQGALGTDTQYF
16 TRBJ2-5 once TRBV12-3/TRBV12-4 TRBD2 TGTGCCAGCAGTGCCTCGGGACTAGCGGGGGAAGAGACCCAGTACTTC CASSASGLAGEETQYF
18 TRBJ1-4 . TRBV5-8 . TGTGCCAGCAGCTTGGACTTGACCGATCCGGCAACTAATGAAAAACTGTTTTTT CASSLDLTDPATNEKLFF
14 TRBJ1-5 many TRBV12-3/TRBV12-4 . TGTGCCAGCAGCCGGACAACAAGCAATCAGCCCCAGCATTTT CASSRTTSNQPQHF
15 TRBJ1-6 . TRBV20-1 . TGCAGTGCTAGAGATCGCGGGGTGCCGGGATCACCCCTCCACTTT CSARDRGVPGSPLHF
16 TRBJ2-1 many TRBV7-9 TRBD2 TGTGCCAGCAGCTCGGATGCTAGCGGGAGTGGTAGTGAGCAGTTCTTC CASSSDASGSGSEQFF
14 TRBJ1-1 many TRBV3-1 TRBD1 TGTGCCAGCAGCCAGGGACAGGGATCCACTGAAGCTTTCTTT CASSQGQGSTEAFF
15 TRBJ2-5 . TRBV12-3/TRBV12-4 TRBD2 TGTGCCAGCAGTTTTAATTCGGGGGGGGCAGAGACCCAGTACTTC CASSFNSGGAETQYF
16 TRBJ2-7 . TRBV20-1 TRBD2 TGCAGTGCTAGGATGGAAATAGCGGGAGGGCCAGTCGAGCAGTACTTC CSARMEIAGGPVEQYF
17 TRBJ2-3 few TRBV12-3/TRBV12-4 . TGTGCCAGCAGTCAATACCCCACTGGGATGGGCACAGATACGCAGTATTTT CASSQYPTGMGTDTQYF
14 TRBJ1-1 many TRBV7-6 . TGTGCCAGCAGCTTATTATCTACGAACACTGAAGCTTTCTTT CASSLLSTNTEAFF
18 TRBJ2-2 . TRBV11-2 TRBD1 TGTGCCAGCAGCTTATTTTTGGGACAGGGGCCGAACACCGGGGAGCTGTTTTTT CASSLFLGQGPNTGELFF
17 TRBJ1-3 . TRBV29-1 . TGCAGCGCTTGGTCCGGACCTGGGCGGCGGGGTGGAAACACCATATATTTT CSAWSGPGRRGGNTIYF
11 TRBJ2-7 many TRBV11-2 . TGTGCCAGCAGCCGCTCTGTTGAGCAGTACTTC CASSRSVEQYF
14 TRBJ2-7 many TRBV20-1 . TGCAGTGCTAGAGATAGGGCAGACTACTACGAGCAGTACTTC CSARDRADYYEQYF
14 TRBJ1-1 . TRBV28 TRBD1 TGTGCCAGCAGTTTGGCGGGACAGAGTACTGAAGCTTTCTTT CASSLAGQSTEAFF
12 TRBJ1-1 many TRBV7-9 . TGTGCCAGCTCACTAACCGGAACTGAAGCTTTCTTT CASSLTGTEAFF
16 TRBJ2-5 . TRBV9 . TGTGCCAGCAGCGTAGAATTAAGGGGGAGGCAAGAGACCCAGTACTTC CASSVELRGRQETQYF
16 TRBJ2-7 . TRBV10-1 TRBD2 TGCGCCAGCAGTGAAGGAAGCGGGGGGTCTCCCTACGAGCAGTACTTC CASSEGSGGSPYEQYF
14 TRBJ1-5 many TRBV3-1 . TGTGCCAGCAGCCAAGGGGGGGAGAATCAGCCCCAGCATTTT CASSQGGENQPQHF
15 TRBJ1-2 . TRBV7-9 . TGTGCCAGCAGCTTAGCGGTGTTGGGGAGCGATGGCTACACCTTC CASSLAVLGSDGYTF
12 TRBJ1-1 . TRBV7-2 . TGTGCCAGCAGTGCGACAGCCTCTGAAGCTTTCTTT CASSATASEAFF
16 TRBJ2-3 . TRBV27 TRBD1 TGTGCCAGCAGTTTCCTAGGGACAGGGGGGCCGGATACGCAGTATTTT CASSFLGTGGPDTQYF
14 TRBJ2-3 few TRBV6-1 TRBD2 TGTGCCAGCAGAGTAAGCGGGAGAGGAGATACGCAGTATTTT CASRVSGRGDTQYF
15 TRBJ2-5 . TRBV20-1 . TGCAGTGCTAGAATGGGGTCCAGGGGGGGAGAGACCCAGTACTTC CSARMGSRGGETQYF
16 TRBJ2-2 many TRBV3-1 . TGTGCCAGCAGCCAAGATAGGCGGGGATTTACCGGGGAGCTGTTTTTT CASSQDRRGFTGELFF
17 TRBJ1-3 many TRBV2 . TGTGCCAGCAGTTTCCTTTTACAGGGAGGTTCTGGAAACACCATATATTTT CASSFLLQGGSGNTIYF
16 TRBJ1-1 . TRBV11-1 TRBD1 TGTGTCAGCAGCAAACAGGGGTGGCCAAAAAACACTGAAGCTTTCTTT CVSSKQGWPKNTEAFF
15 TRBJ1-5 many TRBV9 . TGTGCCAGCAGCCAGGACGCTAATAGCAATCAGCCCCAGCATTTT CASSQDANSNQPQHF
15 TRBJ2-2 . TRBV5-1 . TGCGCCAGCAGCTTTGGTTCGGGGGACACCGGGGAGCTGTTTTTT CASSFGSGDTGELFF
20 TRBJ1-5 many TRBV6-2/TRBV6-3 . TGTGCCAGCAGTGAAGCGGATGCGGCAGCATTAGAGAATAGCAATCAGCCCCAGCATTTT CASSEADAAALENSNQPQHF
16 TRBJ2-4 few TRBV7-2 . TGTGCCAGCAGCTTAGAGAGGGGGACACGGGATAACATTCAGTACTTC CASSLERGTRDNIQYF
16 TRBJ2-7 few TRBV27 TRBD2 TGTGCCAGCAGTTACTCGGGACTAGCGGGATATCGCGAGCAGTACTTC CASSYSGLAGYREQYF
14 TRBJ2-5 many TRBV6-1 . TGTGCCAGCAGAGCGGACAGAGGGGGAGAGACCCAGTACTTC CASRADRGGETQYF
20 TRBJ2-6 few TRBV7-9 . TGTGCCAGCAGCTTGTCCCCTTCCCGGGGCCTGGAGTCTGGGGCCAACGTCCTGACTTTC CASSLSPSRGLESGANVLTF
13 TRBJ1-4 many TRBV20-1 . TGCAGTGCTAGAGTGGGTTCCGCGGAAAAACTGTTTTTT CSARVGSAEKLFF
15 TRBJ2-7 many TRBV28 TRBD2 TGTGCCAGCAGTGCGGGGGGGACAGAATCCTACGAGCAGTACTTC CASSAGGTESYEQYF
11 TRBJ2-3 few TRBV27 . TGTGCCAGCAGTTTCCGGGACCAGCAGTATTTT CASSFRDQQYF
15 TRBJ2-1 many TRBV27 . TGTGCCAGCAATGAGGACGGGAGAACGTACAATGAGCAGTTCTTC CASNEDGRTYNEQFF
15 TRBJ2-7 few TRBV7-9 TRBD2 TGTGCCAGCAGCCTCCTCAGCGGGGGGGCCAACGAGCAGTACTTC CASSLLSGGANEQYF
14 TRBJ2-7 few TRBV27 . TGTGCCAGCAGTTTATCGGCTGTAAACTACGAGCAGTACTTC CASSLSAVNYEQYF
14 TRBJ2-1 many TRBV27 TRBD2 TGTGCCAGCAGGGGACTAGCGGGGTACAATGAGCAGTTCTTC CASRGLAGYNEQFF
14 TRBJ2-2 few TRBV11-3 . TGTGCCAGCAGCCGTGTGGAGGGACACGGGGAGCTGTTTTTT CASSRVEGHGELFF
17 TRBJ2-1 many TRBV7-2 . TGTGCCAGCAGCCCACAAAGGACACTCACCCTCCCTGGTGAGCAGTTCTTC CASSPQRTLTLPGEQFF
16 TRBJ2-2 . TRBV5-1 . TGCGCCAGCAGCTTGTATTCGGGGTCGGGCACCGGGGAGCTGTTTTTT CASSLYSGSGTGELFF
15 TRBJ2-7 . TRBV19 . TGTGCCAGTAGTATTGGGACGGATTCCTCCTACGAGCAGTACTTC CASSIGTDSSYEQYF
18 TRBJ1-2 . TRBV6-1 TRBD1 TGTGCCAGCAGTGCACCGGGACAGGGAACTAAGGGGAGCTATGGCTACACCTTC CASSAPGQGTKGSYGYTF
14 TRBJ2-2 many TRBV9 TRBD2 TGTGCCAGCAGCCCTCAAACTAGCGCCGGGGAGCTGTTTTTT CASSPQTSAGELFF
14 TRBJ1-1 many TRBV12-3/TRBV12-4 TRBD1 TGTGCCAGCACCCTCAGACAGGGGCGAACTGAAGCTTTCTTT CASTLRQGRTEAFF
14 TRBJ2-5 . TRBV28 . TGTGCCAGCACTCCCGAGGTCGGACGAGAGACCCAGTACTTC CASTPEVGRETQYF
14 TRBJ2-7 many TRBV28 . TGTGCCAGCATTACGGCGGTTTCCTCCTACGAGCAGTACTTC CASITAVSSYEQYF
14 TRBJ1-2 few TRBV27 . TGTGCCAGCAGTTTGGGAGCGCTAGACTATGGCTACACCTTC CASSLGALDYGYTF
14 TRBJ1-1 few TRBV15 . TGTGCCACCAGCAGAGATGGAGCTACGACTGAAGCTTTCTTT CATSRDGATTEAFF
14 TRBJ1-5 many TRBV6-1 . TGTGCCAGCTACCCTGGCAGGGACAATCAGCCCCAGCATTTT CASYPGRDNQPQHF